One sample yielded the 25 T cell receptor beta chains listed below, sequenced in a study of blood T cells in healthy people across ages (dated by TCRdb to between 2014 and 2016). Receptor libraries were prepared by 5' RACE. Sequencing used an Illumina HiSeq 2500. The second PCR ran for about 7 to 11 cycles and used a J-beta primer mix along with a sample-barcoded 5' primer. TCRdb trimmed the raw reads at Q25, called clones with MiXCR and kept productive beta chains. Rows are unified per CDR3 protein, each entry keeping the most common DNA and genes. The sample table records around 1.5 million distinct CDR3 sequences; about 40% of these occur just once. The ten largest clones capture roughly 7.9% of the sample. Sequences were obtained from blood. The receptor set was obtained from a woman between 18 and 29 years old in good health.

The chain is built from TRBV4-1 and TRBJ1-2; D remains unclear. Deletions cut 4 bases from V and 0 bases from J, with 15 bases between. Germline CDR1 reads MGHRA; CDR2 reads YSYEKL. This CDR3 spans 16 amino acids. CDR3 bases: TGCGCCAGCAGCCTCAGCGGACGGCAAGCTAACTATGGCTACACCTTC. Translated: CASSLSGRQANYGYTF.

The chain couples TRBV10-3 to TRBJ1-6; D uncertain. There are 13 residues in the CDR3. The germline V gene has CDR1 ENHRY and CDR2 SYGVKD. V lost 7 bases, J lost 8 bases, and 12 bases lay in between. For the CDR3, the DNA is TGTGCCATCAAAGCAAGGATAGATTCACCCCTCCACTTT. As protein: CAIKARIDSPLHF.

The chain has TRBV7-9 and TRBJ2-7, with TRBD1 as a possible D gene (6 bases). Looked up from germline, CDR1 is SEHNR and CDR2 is FQNEAQ (reference sequence). The CDR3 runs to 15 residues. V dropped 6 bases and J dropped 2 bases, with 17 bases sitting between them. The CDR3 bases are TGTGCCAGCAGAGAAGTCAACAGGGCGACCTACGAGCAGTACTTC. Its translation: CASREVNRATYEQYF.

This clonotype was detected only a few times. This chain links TRBV11-2 with TRBJ2-1, with 8 bases fitting TRBD2. The CDR3 is 17 residues long. Looked up from germline, CDR1 is SGHAT and CDR2 is FQNNGV. The V and J ends lost 4 bases and 7 bases, in that order; junction bases with no gene match: 15. The CDR3 region is CASSSLLSGTWDNEQFF. The CDR3 DNA reads as TGTGCCAGCAGCTCCCTACTTAGCGGGACCTGGGATAATGAGCAGTTCTTC.

This clonotype has just a few counts. The rearrangement uses TRBV29-1 and TRBJ2-5, with TRBD2 matching over 8 bases. This CDR3 has 15 amino acids. Looked up from germline, CDR1 is SQVTM and CDR2 is ANQGSEA. The ends lost 6 bases at V and 0 bases at J; junction bases unmatched: 9. The CDR3 region has the DNA TGCAGCGTGGCCCACATGACTAGCGACCAAGAGACCCAGTACTTC. Encoded protein: CSVAHMTSDQETQYF.

V and J are TRBV7-9 and TRBJ1-5; D perhaps matches TRBD1 (6 bases). Deletions cut 1 base from V and 7 bases from J, with 17 bases between. The CDR3 totals 16 residues. CDR1 is SEHNR and CDR2 is FQNEAQ in the germline V gene (reference sequence). The CDR3 coding sequence is TGTGCCAGCAGCTTAGAGGTGGGGGCAAGTCGACAGCCCCAGCATTTT. This sequence encodes CASSLEVGASRQPQHF.

The chain couples TRBV18 to TRBJ1-1; 7 positions agree with TRBD1. This CDR3 has 14 residues. CDR1 is KGHSH, CDR2 LQKENI, per germline. Trimming took 3 bases from V and 6 from J; bases not matched to a gene: 7. The CDR3 here is CASSPPGQRAEAFF. The CDR3 DNA is TGTGCCAGCTCACCCCCGGGACAGAGGGCTGAAGCTTTCTTT.

The rearrangement joins TRBV27 to TRBJ2-3, with TRBD2 matching 7 bases. The CDR3 is 15 residues long. Germline CDR1 and CDR2: MNHEY and SMNVEV (reference sequence). Trimming removed 0 bases from V and 4 bases from J; junction bases left unmatched: 4. CDR3 nucleotides: TGTGCCAGCAGTTTATCGGTGGGAGGGCCAGATACGCAGTATTTT. Protein sequence: CASSLSVGGPDTQYF.

This chain's CDR3 is CASSGTSGGITDTQYF. DNA of the CDR3: TGTGCCAGCAGTGGGACTAGCGGGGGCATCACAGATACGCAGTATTTT. The chain is built from TRBV6-1 and TRBJ2-3; 13 bases line up with TRBD2. The CDR3 loop spans 16 amino acids. J gave up 2 bases and V 4 bases, and 3 bases lay outside the gene matches. Per germline, CDR1 MNHNS and CDR2 SASEGT.

This clonotype occurred a few times. The V and J genes are TRBV6-5 and TRBJ2-1; TRBD2 aligns across 8 bases. The CDR3 length is 14 residues. The germline CDR1 and CDR2 sequences are MNHEY and SVGAGI. Losses at the gene ends were 11 bases for V and 2 bases for J; bases not matched to a gene: 8. The CDR3 loop is CASAPGLAYNEQFF. CDR3 nucleotide sequence: TGTGCCTCCGCCCCGGGACTAGCCTACAATGAGCAGTTCTTC.

Of note for this clonotype: At one end, the junction sequence differs from germline, possibly due to a read error. This chain uses TRBV7-2 with TRBJ2-5; 10 nucleotides match TRBD2. The J call is doubtful: the DNA matches TRBJ2-7 better. Germline CDR1 SGHTA, CDR2 FQGNSA. The CDR3 is 13 amino acids. CDR3: CVSAGTSVYEQYF. The CDR3 nucleotides read TGTGTCAGCGCCGGGACTAGCGTCTACGAGCAGTACTTC.

The rearrangement links TRBV12-3 or TRBV12-4 to TRBJ1-5, with unresolved D. The CDR3 is made up of 14 amino acids. The V gene lost 6 bases and the J gene lost 4 bases, with 13 bases spanning the gap. The CDR3 is CASSPFGANQPQHF. The DNA for the CDR3 is TGTGCCAGCAGCCCCTTCGGCGCTAATCAGCCCCAGCATTTT.

This rearrangement joins TRBV28 to TRBJ2-1; a possible D gene is TRBD2 (6 bases). This CDR3 is built from 15 residues. The V end lost 5 bases, the J end lost 4 bases, and 15 bases lay between the germline ends. CDR1 and CDR2 (germline): MDHEN, SYDVKM. CDR3 coding DNA: TGTGCCAGCAGTCCAGCCGGGACTGAGTACAATGAGCAGTTCTTC. Translation: CASSPAGTEYNEQFF.

This sequence joins TRBV9 and TRBJ2-1; 7 bases fit TRBD1. The CDR3 totals 13 residues. The germline CDR1 and CDR2 sequences are SGDLS and YYNGEE. V lost 2 bases to trimming and J lost 10 bases; unmatched junction nucleotides: 6. Here the CDR3 reads CASSVQGGKEQFF. In DNA form, the CDR3 reads TGTGCCAGCAGCGTCCAAGGGGGCAAGGAGCAGTTCTTC.

This clonotype showed up just a few times. The chain links TRBV3-1 to TRBJ2-3; D is ambiguous. CDR1 is LGHDT and CDR2 is YNNKEL in the germline V gene (reference sequence). V gave up 1 base and J gave up 8 bases, with 7 bases separating them. This CDR3 has 12 amino acids. In DNA, the CDR3 is TGTGCCAGCAGCCAAGGCGATGGTACGCAGTATTTT. Its translation is CASSQGDGTQYF.

The V gene is TRBV7-9, the J gene TRBJ2-3; 7 positions agree with TRBD2. V dropped 7 bases and J dropped 1; count of bases not matched to a gene: 5. This CDR3 spans 14 amino acids. Germline V gene data show CDR1 as SEHNR and CDR2 as FQNEAQ (reference sequence). CDR3 amino acids: CASTRSGGTDTQYF. In DNA, the CDR3 is TGTGCCAGCACCCGGAGCGGGGGCACAGATACGCAGTATTTT.

In this sample, this clonotype turned up a few times. V usage is TRBV13 and J usage is TRBJ1-2, with 7 bases aligning to TRBD1. The CDR3 sequence is 16 residues long. Germline CDR1 and CDR2: PRHDT and FYEKMQ (reference sequence). V trimming: 5 bases; J trimming: 0 bases; junction bases outside the gene matches: 9. The CDR3 nucleotides read TGTGCCAGCAGCCCAGGGGGGAGACAGGCTAACTATGGCTACACCTTC. Its translation is CASSPGGRQANYGYTF.

V usage is TRBV6-5 and J usage is TRBJ1-6; TRBD1 is a possible D gene (5 bases). The CDR3 runs 15 residues. Trimming removed 2 bases from V and 10 bases from J, with 15 bases in between. Germline values: CDR1 MNHEY, CDR2 SVGAGI. The CDR3 spells CASSYDQGARSPLHF. The CDR3 coding sequence is TGTGCCAGCAGTTACGACCAGGGAGCGAGATCACCCCTCCACTTT.

The CDR3 sequence: CSVGEHSGQATSSYNEQFF. Here the CDR3 DNA reads TGCAGCGTTGGGGAACACTCCGGACAGGCCACGAGCTCCTACAATGAGCAGTTCTTC. The V and J genes are TRBV29-1 and TRBJ2-1, with 7 bases matching TRBD1. Trimming at V came to 4 bases and at J to 0 bases, leaving 18 bases not matched to a gene. Germline V gives CDR1 SQVTM, CDR2 ANQGSEA. The CDR3 is 19 amino acids.

The chain joins TRBV9 to TRBJ2-5; 9 bases align to TRBD2. Germline assignment: CDR1 SGDLS and CDR2 YYNGEE. V was clipped by 1 base and J by 2 bases; unmatched bases: 12. The CDR3 loop spans 18 amino acids. CDR3 amino acids: CASSVRPAGGYQQETQYF. As DNA, the CDR3 is TGTGCCAGCAGCGTACGGCCAGCGGGGGGCTACCAACAAGAGACCCAGTACTTC.

The sample holds a few counts of this clonotype. V is TRBV4-1 and J is TRBJ2-7; D may be TRBD2 (7 bases). Trimming took off 1 base at V and 3 bases at J, with 13 bases between the two ends. CDR1 MGHRA and CDR2 YSYEKL come from the germline V gene. This CDR3 is built from 15 residues. CDR3 bases: TGCGCCAGCAGCCAAGTCGGACTAGGGGGCTACGAGCAGTACTTC. This translates into CASSQVGLGGYEQYF.

The chain uses TRBV6-6 and TRBJ2-5; 10 nucleotides agree with TRBD2. After removal of 6 bases from V and 11 bases from J, the junction contained 15 bases not matched to a gene. Germline CDR1 reads MNHNY; CDR2 reads SVGAGI (reference sequence). This CDR3 has 15 amino acids. The CDR3 here is CASRLSGGAGNEQYF. CDR3 bases: TGTGCCAGCAGACTCAGCGGGGGGGCTGGCAATGAGCAGTACTTC.

This clonotype was counted between two and nine times. V is TRBV29-1 and J is TRBJ2-1, with D perhaps matching TRBD1 (5 bases). Looked up from germline, CDR1 is SQVTM and CDR2 is ANQGSEA. The germline V and J ends were trimmed by 5 bases and 9 bases, with 20 bases remaining between them. This CDR3 contains 14 residues. CDR3 sequence: CSVRSTAWESEQFF. The CDR3 DNA sequence: TGCAGCGTTCGCTCGACAGCTTGGGAAAGTGAGCAGTTCTTC.

J is TRBJ1-2 and V is TRBV28; no reliable D call. Germline CDR1 and CDR2: MDHEN and SYDVKM. V dropped 3 bases and J dropped 1 base, with 9 bases sitting between them. The CDR3 is made up of 14 amino acids. CDR3 sequence (DNA): TGTGCCAGCAGTTTGGCCAGTCATAACTATGGCTACACCTTC. As protein: CASSLASHNYGYTF.

The rearrangement joins TRBV18 to TRBJ1-2; 9 nucleotides line up with TRBD1. Trimming removed 8 bases from V and 7 bases from J; junction bases left unmatched: 8. This CDR3 spans 13 amino acids. Germline V gene lookup returns CDR1 KGHSH and CDR2 LQKENI. The CDR3 DNA reads as TGTGCCAGCACCTTACAGGGGGCGAGTGGCTACACCTTC. Translation gives CASTLQGASGYTF.